Detailed here is one T cell receptor beta chain. It lacks a known antigen. Base qualities are not at hand, and no much larger clone is one base apart. Relative to germline, V is missing 3 bases and J is missing 2 bases, with 12 bases of the junction outside any gene match. From the cysteine up to the phenylalanine, the CDR3 has a length of 17 residues. Left in the record is the CDR3 DNA by itself, 51 bases read in frame from the first base. Taken from the germline V gene (reference sequence), the CDR1 and CDR2 loops are DFQATT and SNEGSKA. Library preparation employed PCR. Instrument used: Illumina HiSeq 2500. Molecular barcoding was employed in the preparation of TCR libraries, with unique molecular identifiers being used to normalize TCRbeta repertoire quantification. TCRdb's own reprocessing of the public reads used fastp at Q25 and MiXCR and kept productive beta chains. Each CDR3 protein gets just one entry, which takes the most common genes and DNA from the rows behind it. The sample profile shows 75,000 to 100,000 distinct CDR3 sequences; roughly 8% of them were found once. 6.9% of the sample goes to the ten largest clones.

The sample comes from a study of T-cell reconstitution after alpha-beta-depleted transplantation in children (dated by TCRdb to about 2016). In terms of the full investigation: Using TCR repertoire profiling, the study followed T-cell immune reconstitution in a quantitative way in children after TCRalphabeta/CD19-depleted allogeneic hematopoietic cell transplantation.

The chain joins TRBV20-1 to TRBJ1-5; 8 middle bases align to TRBD1. The clonotype was recovered from a human donor who donated a stem cell graft to a child with congenital amegakaryocytic thrombocytopenia. This material consisted of PBMCs from the stem cell graft donor, taken from the stem cell graft. The bases read TGCAGTGCTAGCCCTAGGGACAGGCGCGGTGGCAATCAGCCCCAGCATTTT. It is translated as CSASPRDRRGGNQPQHF.